These 31 T cell receptor beta chains came from one sample sequenced in a study of long-term antiretroviral therapy in people with HIV (dated by TCRdb to 2022 to 2024). The immunoSEQ hsTCRB v3.0 assay was used at survey level resolution to sequence the TRB variable region. Entries here come from immuneACCESS through TCRdb and include only in-frame sequences with V and J called. Some clones fail to appear in such tables; in the studies checked, an unresolved V gene covers under half of the shortfall, and the cause of the remainder is unknown. Here the sample has about 28,000 clones; approximately 88% occur a single time. About 4.3% of the sample belongs to the ten largest clones. This sample comprised unsorted PBMCs, obtained 0.5 years after starting antiretroviral therapy. The receptors were sampled from a woman aged 18-30 years with HIV.

The V gene is TRBV4-3, the J gene TRBJ2-3, with 12 bases matching TRBD2. Per the germline V gene, CDR1 is LGHNA and CDR2 is YSLEER. V shed 2 bases, J shed 1 base, and the junction held 1 base outside the gene matches. CDR3 length: 16 amino acids. In DNA, the CDR3 is TGCGCCAGCAGCCAACTAGCGGGAGGGCGCACAGATACGCAGTATTTT. This codes for CASSQLAGGRTDTQYF.

The chain couples TRBV4-1 to TRBJ1-1; a weak D match, TRBD1 (5 bases). V lost 3 bases, J lost 3 bases, and 11 bases lay in between. CDR1 MGHRA and CDR2 YSYEKL come from the germline V gene. CDR3 length: 14 residues. Here the CDR3 reads CASSQGGWDTEAFF. The CDR3 DNA sequence: TGCGCCAGCAGCCAGGGGGGGTGGGACACTGAAGCTTTCTTT.

This clone was seen just once. The genes are TRBV29-1 and TRBJ1-2; D remains ambiguous. CDR3 length: 16 residues. Looked up from germline, CDR1 is SQVTM and CDR2 is ANQGSEA. V lost 5 bases to trimming and J lost 2 bases, with 21 bases between them. As DNA, the CDR3 is TGCAGCGTTAGACAAGATATGGGAGTCCTAAACTATGGCTACACCTTC. This sequence encodes CSVRQDMGVLNYGYTF.

The rearrangement uses TRBV19 and TRBJ1-2; 8 nucleotides align to TRBD1. CDR3 length equals 15 residues. The germline gives CDR1 LNHDA, CDR2 SQIVND (reference sequence). V gave up 5 bases and J gave up 2 bases; unmatched junction bases: 7. CDR3 loop: CASSPTGGANYGYTF. The CDR3 region has the DNA TGTGCCAGTAGTCCTACAGGGGGTGCGAACTATGGCTACACCTTC.

This chain links TRBV28 with TRBJ2-3; D gene ambiguous. This CDR3 region has 17 residues. The germline CDR1 and CDR2 sequences are MDHEN and SYDVKM. Between the trimmed V and J ends, which lost 3 bases and 1 base, there was a span of 17 bases. As DNA, the CDR3 is TGTGCCAGCAGTTTCGGTCTCGCCTCATTGGGCACAGATACGCAGTATTTT. It codes for CASSFGLASLGTDTQYF.

The J gene is TRBJ2-1, the V gene TRBV28; TRBD1 or TRBD2 may be the D gene (5 bases each). Germline-derived CDR1 and CDR2 are MDHEN and SYDVKM. This CDR3 spans 15 amino acids. V was shortened by 6 bases and J by 4 bases, with 16 bases between the two germline ends. The CDR3 sequence is CASRTLGPEYNEQFF. CDR3 nucleotide sequence: TGTGCCAGCAGGACCTTGGGACCAGAGTACAATGAGCAGTTCTTC.

This chain uses TRBV10-3 with TRBJ2-5; 9 bases align to TRBD2. J gave up 2 bases and V 4 bases, and 5 bases lay outside the gene matches. The CDR3 consists of 15 residues. The germline V gene encodes CDR1 ENHRY and CDR2 SYGVKD. CDR3 bases: TGTGCCATCAGTGGGACTAGCGCGGATCAAGAGACCCAGTACTTC. Translating it yields CAISGTSADQETQYF.

This chain uses TRBV10-3 with TRBJ1-5; D might be TRBD1 (5 bases). The germline gives CDR1 ENHRY, CDR2 SYGVKD. The V end was cut by 0 bases, the J end by 4 bases, with 7 bases between. The CDR3 is 14 residues long. The DNA for the CDR3 is TGTGCCATCAGTGAGTCGAAGGGGAATCAGCCCCAGCATTTT. It translates to CAISESKGNQPQHF.

The chain carries TRBV7-9 and TRBJ2-1; the D gene is possibly TRBD2 (6 bases). Per the germline V gene, CDR1 is SEHNR and CDR2 is FQNEAQ (reference sequence). The CDR3 totals 14 residues. V was shortened by 5 bases and J by 8 bases, with 16 bases between the two germline ends. The CDR3 loop reads CASSQERAGDEQFF. The CDR3 DNA reads as TGTGCCAGCAGCCAGGAGCGGGCCGGGGATGAGCAGTTCTTC.

The chain combines TRBV29-1 with TRBJ2-7; 9 nucleotides line up with TRBD2. The CDR3 spans 16 residues. Germline V CDR1 and CDR2: SQVTM, ANQGSEA. The V segment lost 1 base and the J segment 7 bases; nucleotides outside the gene matches: 14. CDR3 region: CSVEAPRSAGGEEQYF. The CDR3 coding sequence is TGCAGCGTTGAAGCTCCCCGTTCGGCGGGGGGGGAAGAGCAGTACTTC.

This chain links TRBV4-1 with TRBJ2-2; 9 bases are a match to TRBD2. The junction had 8 bases not matched to a gene; V was cut back by 1 base and J by 2 bases. The CDR3 consists of 18 residues. Germline values: CDR1 MGHRA, CDR2 YSYEKL. CDR3 in amino acids: CASSQAGLARANTGELFF. DNA for the CDR3: TGCGCCAGCAGCCAAGCCGGACTAGCGAGGGCTAACACCGGGGAGCTGTTTTTT.

The rearrangement links TRBV11-3 to TRBJ1-6; D might be TRBD1 (6 bases). The CDR3 runs to 14 residues. V was pared by 4 bases and J by 7 bases, with 11 bases between. CDR1 and CDR2 from the germline V gene are SGHNT and YENEEA. DNA for the CDR3: TGTGCCAGCAGCTCCGGACAGCTCAATTCACCCCTCCACTTT. This encodes CASSSGQLNSPLHF.

This chain joins TRBV9 and TRBJ2-1, with 12 bases that match TRBD2. This CDR3 is 14 amino acids long. V was clipped by 6 bases and J by 9 bases; unmatched bases: 7. Germline V CDR1 and CDR2: SGDLS, YYNGEE. The CDR3 coding sequence is TGTGCCAGCAATCCTAGCGGGAGGGCCGGTGAGCAGTTCTTC. It specifies CASNPSGRAGEQFF.

The chain links TRBV27 to TRBJ2-3, with TRBD2 matching over 11 bases. The germline gives CDR1 MNHEY, CDR2 SMNVEV (reference sequence). The CDR3 runs to 18 residues. V gave up 3 bases and J gave up 5 bases; unmatched junction bases: 13. The DNA for the CDR3 is TGTGCCAGCAGTTTTTCATTTACCCTTGGACTAGCGGGAGATACGCAGTATTTT. Amino acid sequence: CASSFSFTLGLAGDTQYF.

This clone was counted once. V is TRBV6-6 and J is TRBJ2-1; TRBD2 agrees at 7 bases. Germline V gives CDR1 MNHNY, CDR2 SVGAGI (reference sequence). CDR3 size: 15 residues. V shed 0 bases and J 1 base; nucleotides not matched to a gene: 0. The CDR3 DNA follows: TGTGCCAGCAGTTACTCCGGGGGGTCCTACAATGAGCAGTTCTTC. Its protein is CASSYSGGSYNEQFF.

This rearrangement joins TRBV11-2 to TRBJ2-5; the D gene is possibly TRBD2 (6 bases). V was trimmed by 6 bases and J by 1 base, leaving 12 bases between them. The CDR3 extends over 14 amino acids. Germline CDR1 reads SGHAT; CDR2 reads FQNNGV. The CDR3 DNA reads TGTGCCAGCAGTTTCCGGGACTTCCAAGAGACCCAGTACTTC. It encodes CASSFRDFQETQYF.

The chain has TRBV6-1 and TRBJ1-5, with D unresolved. Trimming removed 8 bases from V and 6 bases from J, with 14 bases in between. The V gene's germline CDR1 is MNHNS and CDR2 SASEGT. This CDR3 is 13 amino acids long. In nucleotides, the CDR3 is TGTGCCAGCCCTTGGAACCCCGGTCAGCCCCAGCATTTT. Its translation: CASPWNPGQPQHF.

This sequence joins TRBV21-1 and TRBJ1-1. TRBV21-1 is an annotated pseudogene. The CDR3 length is 16 residues. CDR3 bases: TGTGCCAGCAGCAGCGCCTACAAGGCCAACCTCACTGAAGCTTTCTTT. Translation: CASSSAYKANLTEAFF.

V gene TRBV4-3 combines with J gene TRBJ2-1; 11 bases agree with TRBD1. Germline V CDR1 and CDR2: LGHNA, YSLEER. There are 13 residues in the CDR3. Unmatched junction bases numbered 0, after V lost 3 bases and J lost 8 bases. The CDR3 spells CASSQDRGHEQFF. The CDR3 nucleotides read TGCGCCAGCAGCCAGGACAGGGGGCATGAGCAGTTCTTC.

This clone was counted a single time. The DNA for the CDR3 is TGTGCCAGCAGCTTGGATGCGACACCTACCTATTATGGCTACACCTTC. This sequence encodes CASSLDATPTYYGYTF. The genes are TRBV5-6 and TRBJ1-2; D ambiguous. CDR3 length equals 16 residues. The V and J ends lost 0 bases and 5 bases respectively, with 17 bases between them. CDR1 is SGHDT and CDR2 is YYEEEE in the germline V gene.

This chain uses TRBV7-9 with TRBJ1-5; D not resolved. Looked up from germline, CDR1 is SEHNR and CDR2 is FQNEAQ (reference sequence). The CDR3 contains 13 residues. Trimming cost V 1 base and J 2 bases, with 3 bases left between them. CDR3 bases: TGTGCCAGCAGCTTAGTCGGCAATCAGCCCCAGCATTTT. Protein product: CASSLVGNQPQHF.

This CDR3 reads CASSNHRGYEQYF. CDR3 sequence (DNA): TGTGCCAGCAGCAACCACCGCGGGTACGAGCAGTACTTC. The chain has TRBV27 and TRBJ2-7; a possible D gene is TRBD2 (5 bases). Germline CDR1 is MNHEY and CDR2 is SMNVEV (reference sequence). The V end lost 6 bases, the J end lost 4 bases, and 13 bases lay between the germline ends. The CDR3 is 13 amino acids.

The chain joins TRBV5-1 to TRBJ2-3, with D possibly TRBD2 on 5 matching bases. The CDR3 covers 16 residues. From germline, CDR1 is SGHRS and CDR2 YFSETQ. V was clipped by 5 bases and J by 1 base, with 17 bases between them. The CDR3 bases are TGCGCCAGCAGATCGACGGACTTTCAAGGCACAGATACGCAGTATTTT. This gives the protein CASRSTDFQGTDTQYF.

This clone occurred once. V and J are TRBV13 and TRBJ2-2, with D uncertain. Germline V gives CDR1 PRHDT, CDR2 FYEKMQ (reference sequence). V lost 2 bases and J lost 6, with 4 bases in between. This CDR3 contains 12 residues. CDR3 protein: CASSLIPGELFF. For the CDR3, the DNA is TGTGCCAGCAGCTTAATCCCCGGGGAGCTGTTTTTT.

J is TRBJ2-1 and V is TRBV5-4; 8 nucleotides align to TRBD1. Germline V gene sequence: CDR1 SGHNT, CDR2 YYREEE (reference sequence). The ends lost 2 bases at V and 7 bases at J; junction bases unmatched: 5. This CDR3 is built from 14 residues. CDR3 coding DNA: TGTGCCAGCAGCTTCTGGACAGGGTGGAATGAGCAGTTCTTC. As protein: CASSFWTGWNEQFF.

The chain joins TRBV5-4 to TRBJ1-2; TRBD1 matches at 9 bases. V shed 4 bases and J 7 bases; nucleotides not matched to a gene: 8. The CDR3 contains 14 residues. From germline, CDR1 is SGHNT and CDR2 YYREEE (reference sequence). The CDR3 loop reads CASSLGTGLSGYTF. The CDR3 DNA reads TGTGCCAGCAGCCTCGGGACAGGGCTCTCTGGCTACACCTTC.

The genes are TRBV6-6 and TRBJ2-1; no reliable D call. Per germline, CDR1 MNHNY and CDR2 SVGAGI (reference sequence). The V end was cut by 2 bases, the J end by 9 bases, with 11 bases between. The CDR3 spans 13 residues. The CDR3 nucleotides are TGTGCCAGCAGTTACATCCTCACTGGTGAGCAGTTCTTC. Amino acid sequence: CASSYILTGEQFF.

This chain joins TRBV27 and TRBJ2-7, with 8 bases aligning to TRBD1. The CDR3 sequence is 14 residues long. CDR1 and CDR2 (germline): MNHEY, SMNVEV (reference sequence). The junction had 9 bases not matched to a gene; V was cut back by 6 bases and J by 5 bases. Written as DNA, the CDR3 is TGTGCCAGCAGCCGGACAGGGAGCCTCCACGAGCAGTACTTC. Translation gives CASSRTGSLHEQYF.

The rearrangement uses TRBV6-1 and TRBJ2-3; D remains unclear. The CDR3 has 14 amino acids. The germline gives CDR1 MNHNS, CDR2 SASEGT. With 2 bases removed from V and 0 bases from J, the gap between germline ends came to 6 bases. The CDR3 region is CASSEFHSTDTQYF. In DNA form, the CDR3 reads TGTGCCAGCAGTGAATTTCATAGCACAGATACGCAGTATTTT.

The genes are TRBV29-1 and TRBJ2-1; D uncertain. CDR3 length: 12 amino acids. Between the trimmed V and J ends, which lost 2 bases and 8 bases, there was a span of 10 bases. Germline loops: CDR1 SQVTM, CDR2 ANQGSEA. The CDR3 loop reads CSVETGRDEQFF. As DNA, the CDR3 is TGCAGCGTTGAAACCGGTCGGGATGAGCAGTTCTTC.

The chain links TRBV6-4 to TRBJ2-2; D unresolved. The V end was cut by 5 bases, the J end by 5 bases, with 12 bases between. Germline CDR1 and CDR2: MRHNA and SNTAGT. The CDR3 has 14 residues. The CDR3 DNA is TGTGCCAGCAGTAGGACCGGAACGACCGGGGAGCTGTTTTTT. Its protein is CASSRTGTTGELFF.